The present T cell receptor beta chain was sequenced within a study of CD8 T cells in ankylosing spondylitis. Only a few counts were recorded for this clonotype. Its antigen is unidentified. Losses at the gene ends were 4 bases for V and 5 bases for J; bases not matched to a gene: 7. This CDR3 is built from 16 residues. Germline lookup yields CDR1 SGDLS and CDR2 YYNGEE. Broader study findings: A TCR beta motif of roughly eight highly homologous variants appeared characteristic of ankylosing spondylitis blood. Disease-associated clonotypes exhibited CD8+ identity and were relatively infrequent in peripheral blood. Reportedly, matched ankylosing spondylitis synovial fluid was significantly enriched for disease-linked clones.

From the 5' RACE reads, TCRdb called clonotypes with MiXCR, one entry per CDR3 protein. Of some 140,000 distinct CDR3 sequences listed, roughly 8.3% are singletons. The V and J genes are TRBV9 and TRBJ2-1; 12 nucleotides match TRBD2. This sequence originates from a male donor with ankylosing spondylitis. Sequencing was performed on synovial fluid, either unsorted or a sorted T cell fraction (not recorded which). CDR3 protein: CASSTLAGGPHNEQFF. The CDR3 coding sequence is TGTGCCAGCAGCACCCTAGCGGGAGGGCCGCACAATGAGCAGTTCTTC.